This paragraph covers one T cell receptor beta chain sequence. The antigen is undetermined. Assay runs were performed at deep level. For sorted subsets, about 190 ng DNA per replicate equaled approximately 30,000 T cell genomes. Sequencing was performed with immunoSEQ multiplex PCR; in TCRdb, only in-frame clones are kept and a portion is missing. The table lists just over 2,000,000 clones, 85% to 95% of them singletons. This specimen comes from a study of shared clonotypes between healthy human individuals. Study results and caveats: Sorted-subset sequencing was shown by rarefaction to be incomplete despite large depth. Estimated richness values were generally larger in naive subsets than in memory subsets.

The CDR3 is 13 amino acids. V dropped 0 bases and J dropped 8 bases, with 9 bases sitting between them. Germline CDR1 SGHRS, CDR2 YFSETQ. The specimen was naive CD4+ T cells sorted from blood. Subset in this sample: CD45RA+ positively selected. V and J are TRBV5-1 and TRBJ2-1; D gene unclear. The receptor was isolated from a man aged 18 to 29 in good health. CDR3 sequence (DNA): TGCGCCAGCAGCTTGGCCCTTGTGGATGAGCAGTTCTTC. This codes for CASSLALVDEQFF.